A single sample is the source of the 16 T cell receptor beta chains below, sequenced in a study of blood T cell repertoires in COVID-19. Repertoires were generated with immunoSEQ multiplex PCR, while TCRdb's copy carries only in-frame clones and drops some. The sample carries approximately 150,000 clones, over 80% recorded once. Sequenced: peripheral blood. These receptor sequences come from a human donor in a cohort sampled during active COVID-19.

This rearrangement joins TRBV7-8 to TRBJ2-1, with D possibly TRBD1 on 6 matching bases. Germline V gene lookup returns CDR1 SGHVS and CDR2 FQNEAQ. Trimming cost V 4 bases and J 8 bases, with 9 bases left between them. This CDR3 comprises 12 residues. The chain's CDR3 is CASSSGVDEQFF. The DNA of the CDR3 is TGTGCCAGCAGCTCAGGGGTCGATGAGCAGTTCTTC.

J is TRBJ1-1 and V is TRBV7-9; TRBD1 matches 9 bases. CDR3 length equals 17 residues. From germline, CDR1 is SEHNR and CDR2 FQNEAQ (reference sequence). With V trimmed by 9 bases and J by 7 bases, 21 bases remained unmatched. CDR3 residues: CASLDLGTGISRHEAFF. The CDR3 nucleotides are TGTGCCAGTTTAGATCTCGGGACAGGGATTTCGAGACATGAAGCTTTCTTT.

The chain carries TRBV7-3 and TRBJ2-1; possibly TRBD1 for D (5 bases). In germline, CDR1 is SGHTA, CDR2 FQGTGA. The V end lost 2 bases, the J end lost 9 bases, and 26 bases lay between the germline ends. The CDR3 is 18 residues long. The CDR3 sequence: CASSLRGPQGAPRAEQFF. The CDR3 DNA reads TGTGCCAGCAGCTTACGCGGTCCCCAGGGCGCTCCCAGGGCTGAGCAGTTCTTC.

The rearrangement links TRBV7-3 to TRBJ2-2, with no clear D. This CDR3 contains 12 residues. Per germline, CDR1 SGHTA and CDR2 FQGTGA. The V end lost 5 bases, the J end lost 6 bases, and 7 bases lay between the germline ends. CDR3: CASSQWPGELFF. The CDR3 DNA reads as TGTGCCAGCAGCCAGTGGCCCGGGGAGCTGTTTTTT.

This clone has just a few counts. This chain connects TRBV28 to TRBJ2-2; 8 positions match TRBD1. Germline CDR1 is MDHEN and CDR2 is SYDVKM. J lost 7 bases, V lost 2 bases, and 6 bases had no gene match. The CDR3 consists of 15 residues. The CDR3 DNA is TGTGCCAGCAGTTTAGTGGCAGGGGGCATCGGGGAGCTGTTTTTT. Protein product: CASSLVAGGIGELFF.

The genes are TRBV5-1 and TRBJ1-4; D is perhaps TRBD1 (6 bases). This CDR3 comprises 15 residues. Germline-derived CDR1 and CDR2 are SGHRS and YFSETQ. V lost 0 bases, J lost 8 bases, and 14 bases lay in between. This chain's CDR3 is CASSLDRVGREKLFF. The DNA of the CDR3 is TGCGCCAGCAGCTTGGACAGGGTCGGAAGGGAAAAACTGTTTTTT.

The chain couples TRBV5-1 to TRBJ2-5; 7 bases are a match to TRBD1. CDR3 length: 16 residues. V gave up 0 bases and J gave up 3 bases; unmatched junction bases: 8. Looked up from germline, CDR1 is SGHRS and CDR2 is YFSETQ. CDR3 sequence (DNA): TGCGCCAGCAGCTTGGGAACCCGGACAGGAGAAGAGACCCAGTACTTC. Encoded protein: CASSLGTRTGEETQYF.

This rearrangement joins TRBV7-2 to TRBJ2-1; 14 nucleotides align to TRBD2. The CDR3 consists of 15 residues. Trimming removed 3 bases from V and 12 bases from J; junction bases left unmatched: 7. CDR1 and CDR2 (germline): SGHTA, FQGNSA. The CDR3 loop is CASSFGGLAGDRQFF. The CDR3 coding sequence is TGTGCCAGCAGCTTTGGGGGACTAGCGGGAGACAGGCAGTTCTTC.

This rearrangement joins TRBV15 to TRBJ2-7; 8 bases map to TRBD2. This CDR3 has 17 amino acids. The trim removed 0 bases at V and 6 bases at J, leaving 13 bases unmatched. CDR1 and CDR2 from the germline V gene are LNHNV and YYDKDF (reference sequence). The CDR3 loop reads CATSRDYTSGSGVEQYF. The CDR3 DNA reads TGTGCCACCAGCAGAGATTACACTAGCGGTAGCGGGGTCGAGCAGTACTTC.

This chain uses TRBV5-1 with TRBJ2-2, with no clear D. The V end was cut by 0 bases, the J end by 7 bases, with 10 bases between. CDR3 length equals 14 residues. Germline CDR1 and CDR2: SGHRS and YFSETQ. The CDR3 coding sequence is TGCGCCAGCAGCTTGGGGCAGTACAGCGGGGAGCTGTTTTTT. This encodes CASSLGQYSGELFF. Together with reference TRBV5-1 and TRBJ2-2, the CDR3 gives the full variable domain: KAGVTQTPRYLIKTRGQQVTLSCSPISGHRSVSWYQQTPGQGLQFLFEYFSETQRNKGNFPGRFSGRQFSNSRSEMNVSTLELGDSALYLCASSLGQYSGELFFGEGSRLTVL.

The V gene is TRBV19, the J gene TRBJ1-5; possible D gene TRBD1, 6 bases. Germline assignment: CDR1 LNHDA and CDR2 SQIVND (reference sequence). V lost 3 bases, J lost 0 bases, and 12 bases lay in between. This CDR3 spans 16 amino acids. The CDR3: CASSIRGEYSNQPQHF. The CDR3 DNA sequence: TGTGCCAGTAGTATCAGGGGAGAATATAGCAATCAGCCCCAGCATTTT.

The chain carries TRBV6-2 or TRBV6-3 and TRBJ2-7, with TRBD2 identical over 13 bases. CDR3 size: 15 residues. Looked up from germline, CDR1 is MNHEY and CDR2 is SVGEGT. V dropped 6 bases and J dropped 6; count of bases not matched to a gene: 8. This chain's CDR3 is CASSSGLAGEGEQYF. CDR3 bases: TGTGCCAGCAGCTCCGGACTAGCGGGAGAGGGCGAGCAGTACTTC.

The rearrangement joins TRBV11-3 to TRBJ2-7; D is unresolved. CDR3 length: 13 amino acids. Germline values: CDR1 SGHNT, CDR2 YENEEA. Trimming took 2 bases from V and 3 from J, leaving 8 bases between them. In nucleotides, the CDR3 is TGTGCCAGCAGCTTAACAGCTAACTACGAGCAGTACTTC. This sequence encodes CASSLTANYEQYF.

The chain recombines TRBV28 with TRBJ1-3; D unclear. The CDR3 loop spans 18 amino acids. Per germline, CDR1 MDHEN and CDR2 SYDVKM. V was pared by 2 bases and J by 0 bases, with 17 bases between. CDR3 amino acids: CASSLAGPLGFSGNTIYF. The DNA for the CDR3 is TGTGCCAGCAGTTTAGCGGGCCCATTAGGCTTCTCTGGAAACACCATATATTTT.

The chain joins TRBV6-1 to TRBJ1-5, with 11 bases fitting TRBD1. The junction had 5 bases not matched to a gene; V was cut back by 2 bases and J by 2 bases. CDR3 length: 17 residues. Germline V gene sequence: CDR1 MNHNS, CDR2 SASEGT. The CDR3 loop is CASSERTGGGGNQPQHF. The CDR3 region has the DNA TGTGCCAGCAGTGAAAGGACAGGGGGCGGCGGCAATCAGCCCCAGCATTTT.

The chain uses TRBV19 and TRBJ2-7, with TRBD2 matching over 13 bases. Trimming took 6 bases from V and 2 from J; bases not matched to a gene: 4. Germline CDR1 and CDR2: LNHDA and SQIVND (reference sequence). CDR3 length: 15 residues. The CDR3 DNA sequence: TGTGCCAGTAGCAAAGGACTAGCGGGAGCCTACGAGCAGTACTTC. This translates into CASSKGLAGAYEQYF.